Presented here are 26 T cell receptor beta chains from one specimen sequenced in a study of beta chain features in type 1 diabetes. Study outcomes and limitations: Significant though moderate, a shortening of TCRB CDR3s appeared in all four CD4+ subsets of Type 1 diabetes patients.

The isolated RNA, all of it, was reverse transcribed, so expressed TCRB transcripts were what got sequenced. Using immunoSEQ multiplex PCR, the repertoire was profiled, and TCRdb retains in-frame clones only, with some absent. In the table there are about 260,000 clones, about 20% of which are singletons. No antigen has been identified for these receptors. Sample: naive CD4+ T cells from blood. These receptors came from a middle-aged woman with type 1 diabetes.

This clone was seen a handful of times. The J gene is TRBJ2-7, the V gene TRBV5-1; D gene unclear. Deletions cut 1 base from V and 6 bases from J, with 5 bases between. The CDR3 has 11 amino acids. Germline V gives CDR1 SGHRS, CDR2 YFSETQ. This CDR3 is CASSLTGEQYF. The CDR3 DNA reads as TGCGCCAGCAGCTTGACGGGCGAGCAGTACTTC. Variable domain in full (rest from reference TRBV5-1 and TRBJ2-7): KAGVTQTPRYLIKTRGQQVTLSCSPISGHRSVSWYQQTPGQGLQFLFEYFSETQRNKGNFPGRFSGRQFSNSRSEMNVSTLELGDSALYLCASSLTGEQYFGPGTRLTVT.

The chain links TRBV28 to TRBJ1-2, with 10 bases aligning to TRBD1. The CDR3 has 17 amino acids. With 0 bases clipped from V and 4 bases from J, the junction kept 8 bases outside the gene matches. The germline gives CDR1 MDHEN, CDR2 SYDVKM. CDR3 residues: CASSLWTGQGLGYGYTF. CDR3 nucleotide sequence: TGTGCCAGCAGTTTATGGACGGGACAGGGGCTGGGCTATGGCTACACCTTC.

The V gene is TRBV30, the J gene TRBJ1-1; 7 positions agree with TRBD1. The CDR3 is 12 amino acids. Looked up from germline, CDR1 is GTSNPN and CDR2 is SVGIG (reference sequence). Trimming took 7 bases from V and 4 from J; bases not matched to a gene: 6. The CDR3 here is CAFDRVGTEAFF. The CDR3 DNA follows: TGTGCCTTTGACAGGGTGGGCACTGAAGCTTTCTTT.

The chain recombines TRBV5-4 with TRBJ1-6; D call uncertain. V lost 4 bases to trimming and J lost 7 bases, with 21 bases between them. The CDR3 spans 17 residues. Germline V CDR1 and CDR2: SGHNT, YYREEE (reference sequence). The CDR3: CASSAEVIAAPNSPLHF. The CDR3 DNA follows: TGTGCCAGCAGCGCTGAGGTTATAGCCGCTCCAAATTCACCCCTCCACTTT.

The DNA for the CDR3 is TGTGCCAGCAGCTATGGGGACAGGGACGCCGGGGGCTACACCTTC. This gives the protein CASSYGDRDAGGYTF. J is TRBJ1-2 and V is TRBV5-4; TRBD1 matches at 9 bases. The trim removed 3 bases at V and 8 bases at J, leaving 11 bases unmatched. Germline CDR1 and CDR2: SGHNT and YYREEE (reference sequence). The CDR3 spans 15 residues.

V usage is TRBV30 and J usage is TRBJ2-2; 14 positions agree with TRBD2. Germline assignment: CDR1 GTSNPN and CDR2 SVGIG (reference sequence). CDR3 size: 16 residues. Trimming at V came to 5 bases and at J to 6 bases, leaving 8 bases not matched to a gene. As DNA, the CDR3 is TGTGCCTGGGTGGGGACTAGCGGGAGCAAAGCCGGGGAGCTGTTTTTT. Its translation: CAWVGTSGSKAGELFF.

This clone showed up just a few times. J is TRBJ2-1 and V is TRBV7-2, with 8 nucleotides matching TRBD2. The V segment lost 2 bases and the J segment 8 bases; nucleotides outside the gene matches: 8. Germline values: CDR1 SGHTA, CDR2 FQGNSA. The CDR3 is made up of 15 amino acids. The CDR3 here is CASSLWSGSTDEQFF. CDR3 coding DNA: TGTGCCAGCAGCTTATGGAGCGGGAGTACCGATGAGCAGTTCTTC.

CDR3 loop: CASSAGTGVHEQYF. CDR3 DNA sequence: TGTGCCAGCAGTGCCGGGACAGGGGTTCACGAGCAGTACTTC. This chain connects TRBV6-5 to TRBJ2-7; 10 bases map to TRBD1. The CDR3 is made up of 14 amino acids. The germline CDR1 and CDR2 sequences are MNHEY and SVGAGI. Trimming took 5 bases from V and 5 from J; bases not matched to a gene: 6.

The chain combines TRBV4-3 with TRBJ1-2, with a tentative D call TRBD1 (5 bases). The CDR3 contains 15 residues. Germline CDR1 LGHNA, CDR2 YSLEER. Trimming took 4 bases from V and 8 from J, leaving 20 bases between them. CDR3 DNA sequence: TGCGCCAGCAGCCTTCTATTGGGGGGAGCTGACGGCTACACCTTC. Its translation is CASSLLLGGADGYTF.

The CDR3 region has the DNA TGTGCCAGCTCACCTCTAGCGGGAGGAGCCTACAATGAGCAGTTCTTC. Amino acid sequence: CASSPLAGGAYNEQFF. V and J are TRBV18 and TRBJ2-1; TRBD2 agrees at 11 bases. Germline lookup yields CDR1 KGHSH and CDR2 LQKENI. The CDR3 contains 16 residues. V dropped 3 bases and J dropped 2; count of bases not matched to a gene: 3.

In this sample, this clone turned up a few times. The V and J genes are TRBV30 and TRBJ2-7; the D gene is possibly TRBD1 (7 bases). The CDR3 has 12 residues. Between the trimmed V and J ends, which lost 7 bases and 3 bases, there was a span of 13 bases. The germline V gene has CDR1 GTSNPN and CDR2 SVGIG (reference sequence). CDR3 in amino acids: CASNRGLYEQYF. As DNA, the CDR3 is TGTGCCTCCAACAGGGGACTCTACGAGCAGTACTTC.

This clone was observed a handful of times. This chain joins TRBV28 and TRBJ2-7, with D perhaps matching TRBD1 (6 bases). The CDR3 totals 14 residues. Trimming removed 3 bases at V and 0 bases at J, with 9 bases between. Germline CDR1 and CDR2: MDHEN and SYDVKM. CDR3 region: CASSLDSFSYEQYF. For the CDR3, the DNA is TGTGCCAGCAGTTTGGACAGTTTCTCCTACGAGCAGTACTTC.

This clone was seen more than once but under ten times. The genes are TRBV4-1 and TRBJ2-1, with D possibly TRBD1 on 7 matching bases. Trimming removed 0 bases at V and 9 bases at J, with 15 bases between. The CDR3 loop spans 15 amino acids. CDR1 is MGHRA and CDR2 is YSYEKL in the germline V gene. The CDR3 spells CASSQDIGGQREQFF. Here the CDR3 DNA reads TGCGCCAGCAGCCAAGATATCGGGGGACAGCGTGAGCAGTTCTTC.

The sample holds a few counts of this clone. The same CDR3 is also encoded by other DNA sequences in this sample. CDR3 region: CASSSGQGNQPQHF. CDR3 sequence (DNA): TGTGCCAGCAGTTCCGGACAGGGCAATCAGCCCCAGCATTTT. This rearrangement joins TRBV28 to TRBJ1-5; 7 nucleotides align to TRBD1. CDR3 size: 14 residues. The ends lost 4 bases at V and 2 bases at J; junction bases unmatched: 2. Germline values: CDR1 MDHEN, CDR2 SYDVKM.

Only a few counts were recorded for this clone. The V and J genes are TRBV4-1 and TRBJ2-5; D gene ambiguous. Germline CDR1 and CDR2: MGHRA and YSYEKL. With 1 base removed from V and 1 base from J, the gap between germline ends came to 7 bases. The CDR3 has 14 residues. CDR3 protein: CASSQAPSQETQYF. The CDR3 bases are TGCGCCAGCAGCCAAGCCCCGAGCCAAGAGACCCAGTACTTC.

This clone showed up just a few times. The rearrangement uses TRBV2 and TRBJ2-4; 7 bases line up with TRBD2. Germline lookup yields CDR1 SNHLY and CDR2 FYNNEI. V gave up 2 bases and J gave up 16 bases; unmatched junction bases: 14. This CDR3 contains 14 residues. For the CDR3, the DNA is TGTGCCAGCAGTGAACTAGCGGCTCCCTTCTCTAATTACTTC. It specifies CASSELAAPFSNYF.

This clone was seen only a few times. This rearrangement joins TRBV25-1 to TRBJ2-5, with TRBD2 matching over 7 bases. Germline V gives CDR1 MGHDK, CDR2 SYGVNS. The CDR3 has 15 amino acids. Germline trimming cut 6 bases from V and 4 bases from J; bases unmatched to any gene: 11. The CDR3 reads CASSPNSGGLETQYF. DNA of the CDR3: TGTGCCAGCAGCCCCAATTCCGGGGGGTTAGAGACCCAGTACTTC. The full variable domain, completed using reference TRBV25-1 and TRBJ2-5, is EADIYQTPRYLVIGTGKKITLECSQTMGHDKMYWYQQDPGMELHLIHYSYGVNSTEKGDLSSESTVSRIRTEHFPLTLESARPSHTSQYLCASSPNSGGLETQYFGPGTRLLVL.

In its sample, this clone was seen a few times. The chain carries TRBV7-8 and TRBJ2-2; tentative D call: TRBD1 (5 bases). Trimming shortened V by 1 base and J by 6 bases, and 6 bases separated the two germline ends. Germline V gene data show CDR1 as SGHVS and CDR2 as FQNEAQ. This CDR3 comprises 13 residues. The CDR3 loop reads CASSLVRAGELFF. In DNA form, the CDR3 reads TGTGCCAGCAGCTTAGTCAGGGCCGGGGAGCTGTTTTTT.

This clone has more than one count but fewer than ten. V gene TRBV6-6 combines with J gene TRBJ2-1; 9 nucleotides align to TRBD2. The CDR3 has 15 residues. V lost 6 bases to trimming and J lost 5 bases; unmatched junction nucleotides: 8. The germline CDR1 and CDR2 sequences are MNHNY and SVGAGI (reference sequence). The CDR3 DNA follows: TGTGCCAGCAGCTTCGCGGGGGGGCCTCACAATGAGCAGTTCTTC. It is translated as CASSFAGGPHNEQFF.

The J gene is TRBJ2-7, the V gene TRBV30; TRBD1 agrees at 9 bases. This CDR3 comprises 14 residues. J was trimmed by 5 bases and V by 5 bases; bases with no gene match: 10. Germline CDR1 GTSNPN, CDR2 SVGIG (reference sequence). CDR3 sequence reads: CAWGMGQGGHEQYF. The CDR3 DNA sequence: TGTGCCTGGGGAATGGGACAGGGTGGGCACGAGCAGTACTTC. The full variable domain, its missing parts supplied by reference TRBV30 and TRBJ2-7, is SQTIHQWPATLVQPVGSPLSLECTVEGTSNPNLYWYRQAAGRGLQLLFYSVGIGQISSEVPQNLSASRPQDRQFILSSKKLLLSDSGFYLCAWGMGQGGHEQYFGPGTRLTVT.

This clone has only a few counts. V and J are TRBV6-5 and TRBJ2-2; 10 positions agree with TRBD2. The CDR3 contains 15 residues. CDR1 is MNHEY, CDR2 SVGAGI, per germline. V shed 5 bases and J 5 bases; nucleotides not matched to a gene: 5. The chain's CDR3 is CASSPGLARTGELFF. CDR3 sequence (DNA): TGTGCCAGCAGTCCGGGACTAGCGAGAACCGGGGAGCTGTTTTTT.

This clone was seen a handful of times. The genes are TRBV4-2 and TRBJ1-5, with 9 bases lining up with TRBD1. Per the germline V gene, CDR1 is LGHNA and CDR2 is YNFKEQ. The CDR3 runs to 15 residues. J lost 0 bases, V lost 4 bases, and 1 base had no gene match. The CDR3 is CASSLDRGSNQPQHF. The CDR3 DNA follows: TGTGCCAGCAGCCTGGACAGGGGTAGCAATCAGCCCCAGCATTTT.

V is TRBV7-8 and J is TRBJ2-1; 10 nucleotides align to TRBD1. The V segment lost 5 bases and the J segment 8 bases; nucleotides outside the gene matches: 6. The CDR3 length is 14 residues. CDR1 and CDR2 from the germline V gene are SGHVS and FQNEAQ. The CDR3: CASSPRDRGHEQFF. The CDR3 DNA is TGTGCCAGCAGCCCCCGGGACAGGGGTCATGAGCAGTTCTTC.

The chain has TRBV7-2 and TRBJ2-1; a possible D gene is TRBD2 (5 bases). The CDR3 consists of 15 residues. CDR1 and CDR2 (germline): SGHTA, FQGNSA. V lost 1 base to trimming and J lost 5 bases, with 12 bases between them. The DNA for the CDR3 is TGTGCCAGCAGCTTAGGAGGGTGGTCCCACAATGAGCAGTTCTTC. Its protein product is CASSLGGWSHNEQFF. Filled out from reference TRBV7-2 and TRBJ2-1, the complete variable domain reads GAGVSQSPSNKVTEKGKDVELRCDPISGHTALYWYRQSLGQGLEFLIYFQGNSAPDKSGLPSDRFSAERTGGSVSTLTIQRTQQEDSAVYLCASSLGGWSHNEQFFGPGTRLTVL.

A note on this clone: The same CDR3 also results from other DNA sequences found in this sample. This chain connects TRBV30 to TRBJ1-5, with D possibly matching TRBD1 (6 bases). The CDR3 has 13 amino acids. Germline V gene lookup returns CDR1 GTSNPN and CDR2 SVGIG (reference sequence). Trimming took off 5 bases at V and 7 bases at J, with 15 bases between the two ends. CDR3 DNA sequence: TGTGCCTGGTCCGCTACAGGGAACCAGCCCCAGCATTTT. This encodes CAWSATGNQPQHF.

J is TRBJ1-4 and V is TRBV9; perhaps TRBD1 as D (5 bases). This CDR3 spans 14 amino acids. Germline V CDR1 and CDR2: SGDLS, YYNGEE. Trimming took 3 bases from V and 8 from J, leaving 14 bases between them. The DNA of the CDR3 is TGTGCCAGCAGCGGGGACTCTCCTTGGGAAAAACTGTTTTTT. This encodes CASSGDSPWEKLFF.